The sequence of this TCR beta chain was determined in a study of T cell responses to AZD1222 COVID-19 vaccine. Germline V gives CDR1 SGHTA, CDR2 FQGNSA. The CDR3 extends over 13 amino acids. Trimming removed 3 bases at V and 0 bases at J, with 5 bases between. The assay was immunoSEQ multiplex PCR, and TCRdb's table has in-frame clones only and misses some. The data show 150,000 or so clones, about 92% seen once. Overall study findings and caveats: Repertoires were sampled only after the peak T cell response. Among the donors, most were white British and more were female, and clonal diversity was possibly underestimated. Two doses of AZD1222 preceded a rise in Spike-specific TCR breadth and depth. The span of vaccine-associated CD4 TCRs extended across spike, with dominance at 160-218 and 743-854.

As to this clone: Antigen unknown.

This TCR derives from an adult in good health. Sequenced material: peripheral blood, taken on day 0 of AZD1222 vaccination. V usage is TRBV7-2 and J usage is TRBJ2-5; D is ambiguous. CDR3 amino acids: CASSFGYQETQYF. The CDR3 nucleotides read TGTGCCAGCAGCTTTGGGTACCAAGAGACCCAGTACTTC.